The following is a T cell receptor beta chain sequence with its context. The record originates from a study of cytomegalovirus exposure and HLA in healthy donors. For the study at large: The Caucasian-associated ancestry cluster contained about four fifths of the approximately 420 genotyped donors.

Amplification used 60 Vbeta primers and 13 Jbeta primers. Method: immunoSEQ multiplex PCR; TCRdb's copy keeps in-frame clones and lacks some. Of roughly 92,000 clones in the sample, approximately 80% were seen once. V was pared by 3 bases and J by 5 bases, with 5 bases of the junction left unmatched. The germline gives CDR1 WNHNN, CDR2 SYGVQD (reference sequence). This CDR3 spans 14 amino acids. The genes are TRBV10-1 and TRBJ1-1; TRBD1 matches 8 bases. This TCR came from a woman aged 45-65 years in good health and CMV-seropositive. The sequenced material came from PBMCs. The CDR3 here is CASSDGQGPTEAFF. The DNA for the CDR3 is TGCGCCAGCAGTGATGGACAGGGTCCGACTGAAGCTTTCTTT.